What follows are 13 T cell receptor beta chains derived from one specimen sequenced in a study of blood T cell repertoires in COVID-19. Some clones are missing from TCRdb's copy, which holds only in-frame ones; the method was immunoSEQ multiplex PCR. The sample carries around 190,000 clones, 80% to 90% recorded once. The sequencing sample was made of peripheral blood. The receptors were sampled from a human donor in a cohort sampled during active COVID-19.

This rearrangement joins TRBV5-5 to TRBJ1-1; D uncertain. The CDR3 consists of 15 residues. The V gene lost 3 bases and the J gene lost 3 bases, with 15 bases spanning the gap. CDR1 SGHKS and CDR2 YYEKEE come from the germline V gene (reference sequence). As DNA, the CDR3 is TGTGCCAGCAGCTACCTCTCGGGGAGGGACACTGAAGCTTTCTTT. It encodes CASSYLSGRDTEAFF.

The chain carries TRBV15 and TRBJ2-7; 8 nucleotides line up with TRBD2. The CDR3 has 15 amino acids. The junction had 6 bases not matched to a gene; V was cut back by 0 bases and J by 5 bases. CDR1 is LNHNV, CDR2 YYDKDF, per germline (reference sequence). DNA of the CDR3: TGTGCCACCAGCAGAGATCCGGCGACTAGCGACGAGCAGTACTTC. It is translated as CATSRDPATSDEQYF.

The chain has TRBV2 and TRBJ1-6; 12 nucleotides align to TRBD1. The V and J ends lost 8 bases and 10 bases, in that order; junction bases with no gene match: 9. The CDR3 has 15 residues. Germline V gives CDR1 SNHLY, CDR2 FYNNEI. The CDR3, as DNA: TGTGCCAGCTCCCTGGGGGGACAGGGGGCATCACCCCTCCACTTT. Translating gives CASSLGGQGASPLHF.

As DNA, the CDR3 is TGCGCCAGCAGCCAAGATTGGGGGCCCAGCCGGGAAAAACTGTTTTTT. Amino acids: CASSQDWGPSREKLFF. The genes are TRBV4-1 and TRBJ1-4, with D perhaps matching TRBD1 (6 bases). There are 16 residues in the CDR3. The germline gives CDR1 MGHRA, CDR2 YSYEKL. Trimming took 0 bases from V and 8 from J, leaving 16 bases between them.

This clone has at least ten counts. The genes are TRBV6-2 or TRBV6-3 and TRBJ2-7; TRBD2 matches 10 bases. The CDR3 has 14 amino acids. V gave up 2 bases and J gave up 3 bases; unmatched junction bases: 1. Germline CDR1 is MNHEY and CDR2 is SVGEGT. The CDR3 coding sequence is TGTGCCAGCAGTTACGGGACTAGCGTCTACGAGCAGTACTTC. The encoded protein is CASSYGTSVYEQYF.

The chain is built from TRBV4-2 and TRBJ2-5; D gene uncertain. Germline CDR1 is LGHNA and CDR2 is YNFKEQ. V gave up 4 bases and J gave up 5 bases, with 5 bases separating them. The CDR3 totals 11 residues. DNA of the CDR3: TGTGCCAGCAGCCGAGGCGAGACCCAGTACTTC. Translated, it gives CASSRGETQYF.

The chain carries TRBV27 and TRBJ1-2; possible D gene TRBD1, 6 bases. The CDR3 is 14 amino acids. Trimming removed 3 bases from V and 2 bases from J, with 10 bases in between. Per germline, CDR1 MNHEY and CDR2 SMNVEV (reference sequence). The DNA for the CDR3 is TGTGCCAGCAGTTTGCAGGGGTCAAACTATGGCTACACCTTC. Translation: CASSLQGSNYGYTF.

The chain combines TRBV10-2 with TRBJ1-2; D gene uncertain. Germline CDR1 WSHSY, CDR2 SAAADI. The CDR3 extends over 14 amino acids. V was trimmed by 3 bases and J by 3 bases, leaving 11 bases between them. CDR3 sequence: CASSDPGGDYGYTF. In DNA form, the CDR3 reads TGCGCCAGCAGTGATCCCGGAGGTGACTATGGCTACACCTTC.

This clone appeared a single time. This chain uses TRBV18 with TRBJ2-7, with 10 bases identical to TRBD1. This CDR3 comprises 13 residues. V was clipped by 6 bases and J by 7 bases; unmatched bases: 6. From germline, CDR1 is KGHSH and CDR2 LQKENI. Written as DNA, the CDR3 is TGTGCCAGCTCCACGCGGGACAGGGGAGAGCAGTACTTC. This encodes CASSTRDRGEQYF.

J is TRBJ2-2 and V is TRBV2; perhaps TRBD1 as D (6 bases). The CDR3 consists of 15 residues. Trimming took off 6 bases at V and 2 bases at J, with 13 bases between the two ends. The germline CDR1 and CDR2 sequences are SNHLY and FYNNEI. CDR3 bases: TGTGCCAGCAGGAAAGGGACAAGCAACACCGGGGAGCTGTTTTTT. Translation: CASRKGTSNTGELFF. The variable domain in full, with the rest retrieved from reference TRBV2 and TRBJ2-2, is EPEVTQTPSHQVTQMGQEVILRCVPISNHLYFYWYRQILGQKVEFLVSFYNNEISEKSEIFDDQFSVERPDGSNFTLKIRSTKLEDSAMYFCASRKGTSNTGELFFGEGSRLTVL.

This rearrangement joins TRBV7-2 to TRBJ2-7; unclear D gene. The CDR3 runs 15 residues. The germline V gene has CDR1 SGHTA and CDR2 FQGNSA. Trimming shortened V by 8 bases and J by 2 bases, and 19 bases separated the two germline ends. DNA for the CDR3: TGTGCCAGCTGCCCCGTCGGTACAGTTCCCTACGAGCAGTACTTC. It specifies CASCPVGTVPYEQYF.

The chain recombines TRBV2 with TRBJ2-2; 9 bases match TRBD2. The V gene's germline CDR1 is SNHLY and CDR2 FYNNEI. The length of the CDR3 is 14 residues. V shed 5 bases and J 6 bases; nucleotides not matched to a gene: 4. The CDR3 sequence: CASSWAGGPGELFF. CDR3 bases: TGTGCCAGCAGTTGGGCGGGAGGGCCCGGGGAGCTGTTTTTT.

The chain has TRBV6-5 and TRBJ2-5; D perhaps matches TRBD1 (6 bases). Germline V lookup: CDR1 MNHEY, CDR2 SVGAGI. V lost 0 bases, J lost 4 bases, and 15 bases lay in between. This CDR3 has 16 residues. The CDR3 sequence is CASSYSSTGKPETQYF. DNA of the CDR3: TGTGCCAGCAGTTACTCCTCTACAGGGAAGCCAGAGACCCAGTACTTC.